Sequencing of this TCR beta chain was carried out in a study of beta chain features in type 1 diabetes. As regards this clone: Its matching antigen is unknown.

Study-wide results and limits: Type 1 diabetes patients showed a moderate but significant shortening of TCRB CDR3s in all four CD4+ subsets.

CDR3 length: 14 residues. Germline assignment: CDR1 SNHLY and CDR2 FYNNEI. Trimming took off 4 bases at V and 2 bases at J, with 11 bases between the two ends. cDNA synthesis used the whole RNA isolate, giving expressed TCRB sequences. Using immunoSEQ multiplex PCR, the repertoire was profiled, and TCRdb retains in-frame clones only, with some absent. Among 330,000 or so clones listed, roughly 12% were seen once. The origin of this receptor is a woman under 30 with type 1 diabetes. Sequencing input: naive CD4+ T cells from blood. V usage is TRBV2 and J usage is TRBJ1-2; D may be TRBD1 (5 bases). DNA of the CDR3: TGTGCCAGCAGTGGGGTTCAGGGCAACTATGGCTACACCTTC. Protein sequence: CASSGVQGNYGYTF.